The 13 T cell receptor beta chains below all came from one sample that was sequenced in a study of human T cells and chemical hapten exposure (dated by TCRdb to the early 2020s). To prepare the library, RACE was applied. Sequencing used a NextSeq 500. TCRdb trimmed public reads at Q25 via fastp, called clones via MiXCR and kept in-frame beta chains. Entries are consolidated by CDR3 protein sequence, retaining the most common genes and DNA. For this sample the table gives around 380,000 distinct CDR3 sequences, of which 4.8% were detected only once. 2% to 2.5% of the sample goes to the ten largest clones. Read against the paper, the sample's time point label means: patch test 1, 2 weeks after DPC sensitization. The treatment or condition label of this sample denotes: therapeutic diphenylcyclopropenone sensitization with weekly scalp DPC. Sequenced material: whole blood, taken in connection with sensitization to the hapten diphenylcyclopropenone (DPC). These receptors originate from a woman between 50 and 59 years old with alopecia areata. Some clones in this sample may be carry-over from other donors' samples.

The chain joins TRBV7-9 to TRBJ1-2, with D uncertain. Trimming cost V 5 bases and J 0 bases, with 13 bases left between them. Per the germline V gene, CDR1 is SEHNR and CDR2 is FQNEAQ (reference sequence). The CDR3 has 15 residues. The CDR3 DNA reads as TGTGCCAGCAGCCCCACACAGAGTTCTAACTATGGCTACACCTTC. This gives the protein CASSPTQSSNYGYTF.

This clonotype was counted many times. This chain joins TRBV2 and TRBJ2-1, with 7 bases identical to TRBD1. Germline V gene data show CDR1 as SNHLY and CDR2 as FYNNEI. The CDR3 runs to 13 residues. With 7 bases clipped from V and 3 bases from J, the junction kept 3 bases outside the gene matches. The CDR3 bases are TGTGCCAGCAAGGGGGCCCTCTACAATGAGCAGTTCTTC. Translation: CASKGALYNEQFF.

Concerning this clonotype itself: This is likely a read error, given that the CDR3 carries no conserved phenylalanine or tryptophan at its end. The chain carries TRBV12-3 or TRBV12-4 and TRBJ2-3, with a tentative D call TRBD2 (5 bases). The CDR3 is 14 amino acids. Trimming pared 6 bases from V and 2 bases from J, leaving 12 bases between. CDR3 region: CASSPAAATDTQYL. CDR3 sequence (DNA): TGTGCCAGCAGCCCCGCAGCGGCCACAGATACGCAGTATCTT.

This clonotype was recorded many times. V and J are TRBV5-6 and TRBJ1-2, with D possibly matching TRBD1 (6 bases). The CDR3 totals 14 residues. The ends were cut back, 2 bases at V and 4 bases at J, with 12 bases in the middle. CDR1 SGHDT and CDR2 YYEEEE come from the germline V gene. The CDR3 spells CASSLVGATYGYTF. The CDR3 DNA reads as TGTGCCAGCAGCTTAGTGGGGGCCACCTATGGCTACACCTTC. The full variable domain, rest sourced from reference TRBV5-6 and TRBJ1-2, is DAGVTQSPTHLIKTRGQQVTLRCSPKSGHDTVSWYQQALGQGPQFIFQYYEEEERQRGNFPDRFSGHQFPNYSSELNVNALLLGDSALYLCASSLVGATYGYTFGSGTRLTVV.

This clonotype has at least ten counts. The V gene is TRBV25-1, the J gene TRBJ2-7; the D gene is possibly TRBD1 (5 bases). V was shortened by 1 base and J by 2 bases, with 9 bases between the two germline ends. The germline V gene encodes CDR1 MGHDK and CDR2 SYGVNS. This CDR3 is 14 amino acids long. The chain's CDR3 is CASSEWGSAYEQYF. DNA of the CDR3: TGTGCCAGCAGTGAATGGGGCAGCGCCTACGAGCAGTACTTC.

The V call is TRBV7-9, the J call TRBJ1-5; D remains ambiguous. V was trimmed by 4 bases and J by 2 bases, leaving 15 bases between them. Germline V gene lookup returns CDR1 SEHNR and CDR2 FQNEAQ (reference sequence). CDR3 size: 16 residues. CDR3 nucleotides: TGTGCCAGCAGCTCCTCTGCCAGTGTCCGCAATCAGCCCCAGCATTTT. Its protein product is CASSSSASVRNQPQHF.

Many counts were recorded for this clonotype. The chain's CDR3 is CASSYRQGSGYGYTF. The CDR3 region has the DNA TGTGCCAGCAGTTACCGACAGGGGAGCGGCTATGGCTACACCTTC. The V call is TRBV6-5, the J call TRBJ1-2; 8 bases line up with TRBD1. The CDR3 sequence is 15 residues long. Germline V CDR1 and CDR2: MNHEY, SVGAGI. Unmatched junction bases numbered 6, after V lost 2 bases and J lost 4 bases.

This clonotype was seen a handful of times. The chain carries TRBV5-4 and TRBJ2-5; possibly TRBD2 for D (5 bases). V was pared by 6 bases and J by 4 bases, with 13 bases between. This CDR3 has 13 amino acids. Germline V gives CDR1 SGHNT, CDR2 YYREEE (reference sequence). The CDR3: CASNSQGRETQYF. DNA for the CDR3: TGTGCCAGCAACTCCCAAGGGAGAGAGACCCAGTACTTC. Combining the CDR3 with reference TRBV5-4 and TRBJ2-5 gives the whole variable domain ETGVTQSPTHLIKTRGQQVTLRCSSQSGHNTVSWYQQALGQGPQFIFQYYREEENGRGNFPPRFSGLQFPNYSSELNVNALELDDSALYLCASNSQGRETQYFGPGTRLLVL.

This clonotype was found many times. The chain couples TRBV28 to TRBJ1-1; no definite D call. Germline-derived CDR1 and CDR2 are MDHEN and SYDVKM. Deletions cut 8 bases from V and 4 bases from J, with 8 bases between. The CDR3 is 11 amino acids. In nucleotides, the CDR3 is TGTGCCAGCGCTCGGGGCACTGAAGCTTTCTTT. Amino acids: CASARGTEAFF.

This clonotype was detected many times. The chain has TRBV6-6 and TRBJ2-3; D might be TRBD2 (5 bases). The CDR3 sequence is 14 residues long. V was clipped by 2 bases and J by 5 bases, with 11 bases between them. The germline V gene encodes CDR1 MNHNY and CDR2 SVGAGI (reference sequence). CDR3 in DNA: TGTGCCAGCAGTTACAGTACGGCGGGAGATACGCAGTATTTT. Encoded protein: CASSYSTAGDTQYF.

The chain joins TRBV3-1 to TRBJ2-3; weak D call: TRBD2 (5 bases). V was cut by 4 bases and J by 1 base, with 15 bases left in between. CDR3 size: 16 residues. Germline V gene sequence: CDR1 LGHDT, CDR2 YNNKEL (reference sequence). Written as DNA, the CDR3 is TGTGCCAGCAGCCCCTCGGCGGGTTTAGGCACAGATACGCAGTATTTT. This codes for CASSPSAGLGTDTQYF.

In its sample, this clonotype was seen many times. This chain uses TRBV29-1 with TRBJ2-7; 8 bases line up with TRBD1. This CDR3 has 16 residues. Trimming cost V 1 base and J 0 bases; bases outside gene matches: 8. Germline loops: CDR1 SQVTM, CDR2 ANQGSEA. CDR3 region: CSVEVGQGAISYEQYF. In DNA, the CDR3 is TGCAGCGTTGAAGTCGGACAGGGAGCTATCTCCTACGAGCAGTACTTC.

In its sample, this clonotype was seen many times. The chain couples TRBV13 to TRBJ1-4; TRBD1 matches at 8 bases. This CDR3 has 14 residues. Per the germline V gene, CDR1 is PRHDT and CDR2 is FYEKMQ (reference sequence). V lost 5 bases and J lost 8; bases outside the gene matches: 7. The CDR3 is CASSRGQGREKLFF. The CDR3 bases are TGTGCCAGCAGCCGCGGACAGGGACGGGAAAAACTGTTTTTT. Supplemented by reference TRBV13 and TRBJ1-4, the full variable domain reads AAGVIQSPRHLIKEKRETATLKCYPIPRHDTVYWYQQGPGQDPQFLISFYEKMQSDKGSIPDRFSAQQFSDYHSELNMSSLELGDSALYFCASSRGQGREKLFFGSGTQLSVL.